This T cell receptor beta chain is drawn from a study of blood T cell repertoires in COVID-19. This table comes from immunoSEQ multiplex PCR, and its TCRdb copy is limited to in-frame clones, with some not included. The sample lists roughly 250,000 clones, 86% occurring once. With V trimmed by 3 bases and J by 7 bases, 12 bases remained unmatched. CDR3 length: 17 amino acids. Germline V CDR1 and CDR2: MDHEN, SYDVKM. This chain links TRBV28 with TRBJ1-6; 7 bases are a match to TRBD1. Sequencing input: peripheral blood. The origin of this receptor is a woman aged 25-40 years with COVID-19, enrolled during active disease. The CDR3 nucleotides read TGTGCCAGCAGTTTTTATTATGCGGGACAGCTAAATTCACCCCTCCACTTT. Its protein is CASSFYYAGQLNSPLHF. Combining the CDR3 with reference TRBV28 and TRBJ1-6 gives the whole variable domain DVKVTQSSRYLVKRTGEKVFLECVQDMDHENMFWYRQDPGLGLRLIYFSYDVKMKEKGDIPEGYSVSREKKERFSLILESASTNQTSMYLCASSFYYAGQLNSPLHFGNGTRLTVT.